This TCR beta chain was found in a study of neoadjuvant anti-PD-1 for oral cavity cancer. The germline V gene encodes CDR1 SNHLY and CDR2 FYNNEI. There are 13 residues in the CDR3. V was cut by 6 bases and J by 5 bases, with 14 bases left in between. In this sample, this clone is medium-sized. Specified time point: after neoadjuvant nivolumab, at surgical resection. Only in-frame clones appear in the TCRdb table, and some are missing; sequencing was by immunoSEQ multiplex PCR. The sample records roughly 40,000 clones, about 76% being singletons. The chain employs TRBV2 and TRBJ2-7; maybe TRBD1 (6 bases). Sequenced material: PBMCs, taken after nivolumab (anti-PD-1) treatment. This receptor was obtained from a person aged 35-79 years with oral cavity squamous cell carcinoma. CDR3 bases: TGTGCCAGCAGCGCTACAGGGCGCGACGAGCAGTACTTC. This translates into CASSATGRDEQYF.